These 2 T cell receptor beta chains share one sample of origin, sequenced in a study of shared clonotypes between healthy human individuals. Libraries were prepared by immunoSEQ multiplex PCR; TCRdb keeps only in-frame clonotypes and omits some of them. The table records over a million clones, around 78% of them present only once. The sample comprised memory CD4+ T cells from PBMCs. The subset: CD45RA-negative fraction. The receptors derive from a man aged 18 to 29 in good health. Some clones in this sample may be carry-over from other donors' samples.

The chain joins TRBV27 to TRBJ1-5; D unresolved. The CDR3 runs 13 residues. The germline V gene encodes CDR1 MNHEY and CDR2 SMNVEV (reference sequence). Trimming took 2 bases from V and 6 from J, leaving 8 bases between them. The DNA of the CDR3 is TGTGCCAGCAGTTTAGAGAGAGCTCAGCCCCAGCATTTT. Its translation: CASSLERAQPQHF.

This clone was seen more than once but under ten times. The rearrangement links TRBV7-9 to TRBJ2-3, with TRBD1 matching 7 bases. CDR1 and CDR2 (germline): SEHNR, FQNEAQ (reference sequence). V dropped 0 bases and J dropped 5; count of bases not matched to a gene: 11. The CDR3 consists of 17 residues. The CDR3 bases are TGTGCCAGCAGCTTAGCGCCAGGGACAGCCCTGGGAGATACGCAGTATTTT. This gives the protein CASSLAPGTALGDTQYF.